The 13 T cell receptor beta chains presented below share a single source sample, sequenced in a study of T cell responses to AZD1222 COVID-19 vaccine. The repertoire was sequenced with immunoSEQ multiplex PCR; TCRdb's copy has only in-frame clones and lacks some. In the table there are 99,000 or so clones, around nine tenths of which are singletons. The specimen comprised peripheral blood, sampled 28 days after the second dose of the MenACWY control vaccine. The receptors derive from an adult who received the MenACWY meningococcal vaccine as a control.

This chain links TRBV7-2 with TRBJ2-1; the match to TRBD2 covers 9 bases. The CDR3 contains 16 residues. The germline CDR1 and CDR2 sequences are SGHTA and FQGNSA. Germline trimming cut 3 bases from V and 8 bases from J; bases unmatched to any gene: 11. CDR3 in DNA: TGTGCCAGCAGCTTCTCCCTGGGCGGGGGGGCCCATGAGCAGTTCTTC. Protein: CASSFSLGGGAHEQFF. Combining the CDR3 with reference TRBV7-2 and TRBJ2-1 gives the whole variable domain GAGVSQSPSNKVTEKGKDVELRCDPISGHTALYWYRQSLGQGLEFLIYFQGNSAPDKSGLPSDRFSAERTGGSVSTLTIQRTQQEDSAVYLCASSFSLGGGAHEQFFGPGTRLTVL.

The chain links TRBV5-1 to TRBJ2-1, with TRBD2 identical over 12 bases. The ends lost 3 bases at V and 0 bases at J; junction bases unmatched: 1. The CDR3 loop spans 16 amino acids. CDR1 and CDR2 (germline): SGHRS, YFSETQ. CDR3 amino acids: CASSSTSGGSYNEQFF. For the CDR3, the DNA is TGCGCCAGCAGCTCGACTAGCGGGGGCTCCTACAATGAGCAGTTCTTC.

The V call is TRBV6-5, the J call TRBJ2-7; D not resolved. With 6 bases removed from V and 3 bases from J, the gap between germline ends came to 18 bases. Per the germline V gene, CDR1 is MNHEY and CDR2 is SVGAGI. The CDR3 sequence is 15 residues long. In DNA form, the CDR3 reads TGTGCCAGCAGATTAGGTGAGACTCGGAACTACGAGCAGTACTTC. Protein: CASRLGETRNYEQYF.

The chain uses TRBV6-2 or TRBV6-3 and TRBJ2-7; 9 nucleotides match TRBD1. This CDR3 contains 14 residues. Germline values: CDR1 MNHEY, CDR2 SVGEGT. The V and J ends lost 7 bases and 1 base, in that order; junction bases with no gene match: 5. CDR3 nucleotides: TGTGCCAGCACCCCGGGGACAGGGTCCTACGAGCAGTACTTC. Translating gives CASTPGTGSYEQYF.

The chain has TRBV3-1 (or the pseudogene TRBV3-2) and TRBJ2-5; 7 nucleotides line up with TRBD1. There are 17 residues in the CDR3. The ends lost 3 bases at V and 2 bases at J; junction bases unmatched: 12. The V gene's germline CDR1 is LGHDT and CDR2 YNNKEL (reference sequence). In DNA form, the CDR3 reads TGTGCCAGCAGCCAGAACCCAGGGGGATCGGGTCAAGAGACCCAGTACTTC. It specifies CASSQNPGGSGQETQYF.

The V and J genes are TRBV9 and TRBJ1-2, with D perhaps matching TRBD1 (5 bases). The CDR3 extends over 14 amino acids. Trimming stripped 0 bases from V and 4 bases from J, with 10 bases between. The V gene's germline CDR1 is SGDLS and CDR2 YYNGEE. The CDR3 coding sequence is TGTGCCAGCAGCGTAGGGGGGACCGGCTATGGCTACACCTTC. Translating gives CASSVGGTGYGYTF. The complete variable domain, with remaining parts taken from reference TRBV9 and TRBJ1-2, reads DSGVTQTPKHLITATGQRVTLRCSPRSGDLSVYWYQQSLDQGLQFLIQYYNGEERAKGNILERFSAQQFPDLHSELNLSSLELGDSALYFCASSVGGTGYGYTFGSGTRLTVV.

The chain recombines TRBV19 with TRBJ1-3, with D possibly matching TRBD1 (5 bases). V lost 3 bases to trimming and J lost 0 bases, with 12 bases between them. Germline-derived CDR1 and CDR2 are LNHDA and SQIVND (reference sequence). CDR3 length: 16 residues. In DNA, the CDR3 is TGTGCCAGTAGTATTATCGCGGGGACCTCTGGAAACACCATATATTTT. Protein product: CASSIIAGTSGNTIYF.

The chain is built from TRBV9 and TRBJ2-7; TRBD1 aligns across 8 bases. The CDR3 sequence is 16 residues long. CDR1 and CDR2 from the germline V gene are SGDLS and YYNGEE. The ends lost 1 base at V and 5 bases at J; junction bases unmatched: 11. CDR3 nucleotide sequence: TGTGCCAGCAGCGTAACTGGGCACAGGGGGTTCGACGAGCAGTACTTC. This codes for CASSVTGHRGFDEQYF.

The V call is TRBV12-3 or TRBV12-4, the J call TRBJ2-3; D gene ambiguous. V lost 7 bases to trimming and J lost 7 bases, with 15 bases between them. The CDR3 consists of 13 residues. The CDR3 sequence is CASTHSKGNTQYF. DNA of the CDR3: TGTGCCAGCACCCATTCGAAAGGGAATACGCAGTATTTT.

DNA of the CDR3: TGTGCCAGTAGTCTCAGGGGAGAAGCTTTCTTT. It encodes CASSLRGEAFF. The chain employs TRBV19 and TRBJ1-1, with D maybe TRBD1 (6 bases). Germline V gene data show CDR1 as LNHDA and CDR2 as SQIVND (reference sequence). The V end was cut by 5 bases, the J end by 8 bases, with 9 bases between. The CDR3 length is 11 residues.

This clone occurred a few times. The J gene is TRBJ1-5, the V gene TRBV28; no firm D call. The ends were cut back, 3 bases at V and 5 bases at J, with 14 bases in the middle. The CDR3 covers 15 residues. CDR1 and CDR2 (germline): MDHEN, SYDVKM. The CDR3 DNA reads as TGTGCCAGCAGTTTGGGTGGAGGGTTCCATCAGCCCCAGCATTTT. Its protein is CASSLGGGFHQPQHF. The variable domain in full, with the rest retrieved from reference TRBV28 and TRBJ1-5, is DVKVTQSSRYLVKRTGEKVFLECVQDMDHENMFWYRQDPGLGLRLIYFSYDVKMKEKGDIPEGYSVSREKKERFSLILESASTNQTSMYLCASSLGGGFHQPQHFGDGTRLSIL.

The chain employs TRBV12-3 or TRBV12-4 and TRBJ1-1; the D gene is possibly TRBD1 (5 bases). The V gene lost 5 bases and the J gene lost 1 base, with 8 bases spanning the gap. CDR3 size: 13 residues. CDR3 nucleotides: TGTGCCAGCAGTACACAGGAGAACACTGAAGCTTTCTTT. Translation gives CASSTQENTEAFF.

The gene calls are TRBV6-2 or TRBV6-3 and TRBJ2-7, with 7 bases matching TRBD2. CDR1 and CDR2 (germline): MNHEY, SVGEGT. The V segment lost 2 bases and the J segment 1 base; nucleotides outside the gene matches: 5. This CDR3 has 15 residues. In nucleotides, the CDR3 is TGTGCCAGCAGTTACGGGGGGGGGAATTCCTACGAGCAGTACTTC. Translation: CASSYGGGNSYEQYF.